The present T cell receptor (beta chain) was sequenced within a study of shared clonotypes between healthy human individuals. Whole-study findings and limits: Memory subsets generally showed lower estimated richness than naive subsets.

The donors were adults (healthy and HIV-negative) with no recent acute infections or vaccinations. V was pared by 0 bases and J by 5 bases, with 17 bases between. From germline, CDR1 is SGDLS and CDR2 YYNGEE. The CDR3 extends over 16 amino acids. This clone was counted at least ten times. What it binds is not known. Per the authors' pipeline: Owing to the provision of junction-only sequences devoid of quality scores by immunoSEQ, filtering differed. The protocol was immunoSEQ multiplex PCR, while the TCRdb copy is restricted to in-frame clones and leaves out a portion. D and trimming were read from the DNA, whereas the V and J calls and clone size are those reported in that table. This sample yields fewer than 400,000 clones, of which around 72% are seen a single time; about a tenth belongs to the top ten.

Sequenced material: memory CD4+ T cells sorted from blood. Subset indicated: CD45RA-negative fraction. The V and J genes are TRBV9 and TRBJ2-5; D may be TRBD2 (6 bases). The source is a man aged 25-45 years in good health. The CDR3 bases are TGTGCCAGCAGCGTAGTAGGTGGTTCGGCGGGGGAGACCCAGTACTTC. The encoded protein is CASSVVGGSAGETQYF. Looking up the rest from reference TRBV9 and TRBJ2-5 gives the full variable domain: DSGVTQTPKHLITATGQRVTLRCSPRSGDLSVYWYQQSLDQGLQFLIQYYNGEERAKGNILERFSAQQFPDLHSELNLSSLELGDSALYFCASSVVGGSAGETQYFGPGTRLLVL.